The 2 T cell receptor beta chains below all came from one sample that was sequenced in a study of HIV-infected patients and healthy controls (dated by TCRdb to between 2013 and 2015). Libraries were prepared through 5' RACE. The sequencer was an Illumina MiSeq. Reverse transcription of 500 ng RNA was performed with SuperScript III using primers directed against the alpha and beta constant regions. Alpha and beta chain libraries were generated separately via chain-specific third strand synthesis with multiplexing indices. TCRdb reanalyzed the raw reads on its own, using fastp at Q25 for trimming and MiXCR for clone calling, and kept in-frame beta chains. Rows with one shared CDR3 protein collapse into an entry with the most common genes and DNA. The sample table contains 15,000 to 20,000 distinct CDR3 sequences; only one count was recorded for around 9.1% of them. The ten most abundant clones make up approximately 3.1% of the sample.

Whole blood was used without cell fractionation, so the repertoire reflected all unsorted peripheral T cells. Sequenced: blood. These receptors were obtained from an adult in good health.

This clonotype was detected ten times or more. This rearrangement joins TRBV6-5 to TRBJ1-4; TRBD1 aligns across 10 bases. This CDR3 has 17 residues. Germline-derived CDR1 and CDR2 are MNHEY and SVGAGI. The trim removed 6 bases at V and 3 bases at J, leaving 10 bases unmatched. CDR3: CASSPGQGPLPNEKLFF. CDR3 in DNA: TGTGCCAGCAGCCCGGGACAGGGGCCCCTGCCTAATGAAAAACTGTTTTTT.

This clonotype has ten or more counts. CDR3 residues: CASSYRLAGGVSTDTQYF. CDR3 nucleotides: TGTGCCAGCAGTTACAGGCTAGCGGGAGGTGTGAGCACAGATACGCAGTATTTT. The rearrangement links TRBV6-6 to TRBJ2-3, with TRBD2 matching over 11 bases. The CDR3 sequence is 18 residues long. V trimming: 2 bases; J trimming: 0 bases; junction bases outside the gene matches: 7. The germline gives CDR1 MNHNY, CDR2 SVGAGI (reference sequence).